The 3 T cell receptor beta chains in this list originate from one sample, sequenced in a study of cytotoxic CD8 clonotypes in ibrutinib-treated CLL (dated by TCRdb to the early 2020s). Preparation of the library involved the immunoSEQ multiplex PCR assay. The table was pulled from immuneACCESS by TCRdb, which kept in-frame rearrangements only. Such tables lose some clones; where checked, under half of the loss comes from unresolved V genes, and the rest has no known cause. Across this sample there are fewer than 150,000 clones, with 84% seen only once. Jointly, the top ten make up about 3.3% of the sample. The time point label of this sample denotes: 20 to 25 months on ibrutinib. The sample here was PBMCs, taken after 24 months of ibrutinib treatment. The receptors were sampled from a human donor with chronic lymphocytic leukemia.

The chain employs TRBV9 and TRBJ1-6; D gene unclear. Germline V gene sequence: CDR1 SGDLS, CDR2 YYNGEE. The CDR3 totals 11 residues. V shed 3 bases and J shed 13 bases, with 8 bases lying between them. Written as DNA, the CDR3 is TGTGCCAGCAGCGCCCTTGGTCCCCTCCACTTT. Protein product: CASSALGPLHF.

The genes are TRBV5-4 and TRBJ2-2; D unclear. V was clipped by 1 base and J by 4 bases, with 8 bases between them. CDR1 is SGHNT and CDR2 is YYREEE in the germline V gene (reference sequence). The CDR3 is made up of 14 amino acids. This CDR3 reads CASSLNSPTGELFF. The DNA of the CDR3 is TGTGCCAGCAGCTTGAACAGCCCCACCGGGGAGCTGTTTTTT. The variable domain in full, completed from reference TRBV5-4 and TRBJ2-2, reads ETGVTQSPTHLIKTRGQQVTLRCSSQSGHNTVSWYQQALGQGPQFIFQYYREEENGRGNFPPRFSGLQFPNYSSELNVNALELDDSALYLCASSLNSPTGELFFGEGSRLTVL.

V is TRBV6-6 and J is TRBJ1-1; D is unclear. The CDR3 has 12 residues. V was shortened by 6 bases and J by 1 base, with 6 bases between the two germline ends. Germline lookup yields CDR1 MNHNY and CDR2 SVGAGI (reference sequence). CDR3 nucleotide sequence: TGTGCCAGCAGCCGAGGGAACACTGAAGCTTTCTTT. Encoded protein: CASSRGNTEAFF.